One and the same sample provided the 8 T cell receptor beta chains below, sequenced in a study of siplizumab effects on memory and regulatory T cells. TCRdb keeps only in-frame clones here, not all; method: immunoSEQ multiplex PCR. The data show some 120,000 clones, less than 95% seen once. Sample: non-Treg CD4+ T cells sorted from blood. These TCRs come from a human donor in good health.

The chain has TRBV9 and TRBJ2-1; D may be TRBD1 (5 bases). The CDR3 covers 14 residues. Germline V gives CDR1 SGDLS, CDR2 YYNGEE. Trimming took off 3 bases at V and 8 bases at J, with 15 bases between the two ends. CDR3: CASSEGPPRDEQFF. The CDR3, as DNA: TGTGCCAGCAGCGAGGGGCCCCCTAGGGATGAGCAGTTCTTC.

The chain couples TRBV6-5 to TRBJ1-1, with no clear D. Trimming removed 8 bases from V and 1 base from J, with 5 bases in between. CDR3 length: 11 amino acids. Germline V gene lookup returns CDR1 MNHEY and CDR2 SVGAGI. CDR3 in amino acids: CASQANTEAFF. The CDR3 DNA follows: TGTGCCAGCCAGGCGAACACTGAAGCTTTCTTT.

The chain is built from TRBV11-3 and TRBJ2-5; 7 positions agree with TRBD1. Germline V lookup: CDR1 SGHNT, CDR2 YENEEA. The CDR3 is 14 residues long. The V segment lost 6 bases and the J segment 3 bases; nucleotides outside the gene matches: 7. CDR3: CASRITTGEETQYF. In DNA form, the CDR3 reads TGTGCCAGCAGGATTACCACAGGGGAAGAGACCCAGTACTTC.

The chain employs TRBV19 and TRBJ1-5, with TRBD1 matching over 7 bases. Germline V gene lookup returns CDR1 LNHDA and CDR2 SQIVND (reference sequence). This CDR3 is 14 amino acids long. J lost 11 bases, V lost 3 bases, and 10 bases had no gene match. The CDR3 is CASSMRGLRLAQHF. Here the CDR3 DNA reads TGTGCCAGTAGTATGAGGGGGCTTCGATTAGCCCAGCATTTT.

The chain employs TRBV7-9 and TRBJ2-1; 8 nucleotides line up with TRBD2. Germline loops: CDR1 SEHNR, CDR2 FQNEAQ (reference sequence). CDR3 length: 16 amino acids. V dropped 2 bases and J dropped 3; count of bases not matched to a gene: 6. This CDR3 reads CASSLRGSGDYNEQFF. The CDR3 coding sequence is TGTGCCAGCAGCTTAAGGGGTAGCGGGGACTACAATGAGCAGTTCTTC. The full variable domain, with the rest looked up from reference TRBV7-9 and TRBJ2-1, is DTGVSQNPRHKITKRGQNVTFRCDPISEHNRLYWYRQTLGQGPEFLTYFQNEAQLEKSRLLSDRFSAERPKGSFSTLEIQRTEQGDSAMYLCASSLRGSGDYNEQFFGPGTRLTVL.

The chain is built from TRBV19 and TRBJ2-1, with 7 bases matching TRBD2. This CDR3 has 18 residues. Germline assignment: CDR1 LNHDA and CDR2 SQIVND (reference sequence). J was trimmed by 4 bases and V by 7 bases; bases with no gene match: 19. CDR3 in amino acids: CASKGLGSPGGGYNEQFF. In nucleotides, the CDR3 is TGTGCCAGTAAAGGATTGGGTTCGCCGGGAGGAGGATACAATGAGCAGTTCTTC. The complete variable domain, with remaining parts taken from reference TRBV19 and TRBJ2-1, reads DGGITQSPKYLFRKEGQNVTLSCEQNLNHDAMYWYRQDPGQGLRLIYYSQIVNDFQKGDIAEGYSVSREKKESFPLTVTSAQKNPTAFYLCASKGLGSPGGGYNEQFFGPGTRLTVL.

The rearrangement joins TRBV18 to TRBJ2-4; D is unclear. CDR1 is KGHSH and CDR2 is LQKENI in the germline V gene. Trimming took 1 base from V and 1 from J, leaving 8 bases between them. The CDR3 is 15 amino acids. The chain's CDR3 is CASSPRQDAKNIQYF. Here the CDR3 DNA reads TGTGCCAGCTCACCACGGCAGGACGCCAAAAACATTCAGTACTTC. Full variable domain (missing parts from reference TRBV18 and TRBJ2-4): NAGVMQNPRHLVRRRGQEARLRCSPMKGHSHVYWYRQLPEEGLKFMVYLQKENIIDESGMPKERFSAEFPKEGPSILRIQQVVRGDSAAYFCASSPRQDAKNIQYFGAGTRLSVL.

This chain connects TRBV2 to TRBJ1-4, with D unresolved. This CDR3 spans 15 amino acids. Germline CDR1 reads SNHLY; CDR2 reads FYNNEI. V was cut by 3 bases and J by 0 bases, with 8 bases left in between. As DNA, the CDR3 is TGTGCCAGCAGTGATCGAGTATCAACTAATGAAAAACTGTTTTTT. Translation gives CASSDRVSTNEKLFF.